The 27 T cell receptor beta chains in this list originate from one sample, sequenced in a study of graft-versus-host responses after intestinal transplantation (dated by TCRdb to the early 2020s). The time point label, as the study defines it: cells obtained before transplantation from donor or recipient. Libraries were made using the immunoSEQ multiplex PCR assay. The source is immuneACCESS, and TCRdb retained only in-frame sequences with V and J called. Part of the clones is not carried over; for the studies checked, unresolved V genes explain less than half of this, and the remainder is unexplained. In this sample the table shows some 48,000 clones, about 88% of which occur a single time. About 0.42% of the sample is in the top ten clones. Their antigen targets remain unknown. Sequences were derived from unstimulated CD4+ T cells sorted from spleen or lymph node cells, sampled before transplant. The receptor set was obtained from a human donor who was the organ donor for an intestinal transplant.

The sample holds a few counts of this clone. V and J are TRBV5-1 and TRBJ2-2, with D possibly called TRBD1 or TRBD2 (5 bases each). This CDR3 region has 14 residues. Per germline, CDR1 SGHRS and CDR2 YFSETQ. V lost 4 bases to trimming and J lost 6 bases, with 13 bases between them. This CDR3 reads CASSAVGPPGELFF. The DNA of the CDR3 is TGCGCCAGCAGCGCAGTGGGACCCCCCGGGGAGCTGTTTTTT.

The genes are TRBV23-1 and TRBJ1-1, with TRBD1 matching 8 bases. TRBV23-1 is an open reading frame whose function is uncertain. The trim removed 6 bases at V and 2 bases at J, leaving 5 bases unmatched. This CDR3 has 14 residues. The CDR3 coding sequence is TGCGCCAGCAGAGGACAGGGTATCAACACTGAAGCTTTCTTT. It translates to CASRGQGINTEAFF.

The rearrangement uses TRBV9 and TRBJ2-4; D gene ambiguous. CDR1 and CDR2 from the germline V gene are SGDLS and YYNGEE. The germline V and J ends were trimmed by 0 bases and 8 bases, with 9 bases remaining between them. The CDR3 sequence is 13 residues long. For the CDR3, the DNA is TGTGCCAGCAGCGTAGAGGTCAGAGACATTCAGTACTTC. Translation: CASSVEVRDIQYF. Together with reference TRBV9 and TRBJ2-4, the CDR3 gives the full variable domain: DSGVTQTPKHLITATGQRVTLRCSPRSGDLSVYWYQQSLDQGLQFLIQYYNGEERAKGNILERFSAQQFPDLHSELNLSSLELGDSALYFCASSVEVRDIQYFGAGTRLSVL.

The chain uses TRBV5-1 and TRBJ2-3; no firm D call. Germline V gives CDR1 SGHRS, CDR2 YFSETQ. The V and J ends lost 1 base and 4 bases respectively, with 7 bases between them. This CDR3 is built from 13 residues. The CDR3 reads CASSLYVSDTQYF. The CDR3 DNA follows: TGCGCCAGCAGCTTGTATGTCTCAGATACGCAGTATTTT.

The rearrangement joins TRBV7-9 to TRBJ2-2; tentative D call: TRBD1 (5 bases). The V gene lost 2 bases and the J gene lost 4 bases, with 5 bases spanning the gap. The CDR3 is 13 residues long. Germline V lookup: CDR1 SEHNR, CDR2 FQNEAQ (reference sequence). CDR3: CASSLQGTGELFF. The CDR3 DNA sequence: TGTGCCAGCAGCTTACAGGGCACCGGGGAGCTGTTTTTT.

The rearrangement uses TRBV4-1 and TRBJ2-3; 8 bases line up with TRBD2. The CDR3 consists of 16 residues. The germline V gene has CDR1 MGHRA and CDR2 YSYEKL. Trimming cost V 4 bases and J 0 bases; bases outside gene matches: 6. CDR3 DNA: TGCGCCAGCAGCCGGCAACTAGCGGCAAGCACAGATACGCAGTATTTT. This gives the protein CASSRQLAASTDTQYF.

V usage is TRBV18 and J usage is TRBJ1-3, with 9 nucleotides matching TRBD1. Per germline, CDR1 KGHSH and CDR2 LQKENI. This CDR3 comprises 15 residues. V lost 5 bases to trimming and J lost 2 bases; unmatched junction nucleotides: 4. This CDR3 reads CASSATGGTGNTIYF. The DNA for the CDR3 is TGTGCCAGCTCAGCGACAGGGGGAACTGGAAACACCATATATTTT.

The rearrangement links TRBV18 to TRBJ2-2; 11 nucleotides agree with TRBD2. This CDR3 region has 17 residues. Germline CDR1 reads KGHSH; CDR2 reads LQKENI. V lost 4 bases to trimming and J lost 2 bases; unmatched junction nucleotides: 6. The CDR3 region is CASSRSGLAVNTGELFF. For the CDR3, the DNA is TGTGCCAGCTCACGATCGGGACTAGCGGTTAACACCGGGGAGCTGTTTTTT.

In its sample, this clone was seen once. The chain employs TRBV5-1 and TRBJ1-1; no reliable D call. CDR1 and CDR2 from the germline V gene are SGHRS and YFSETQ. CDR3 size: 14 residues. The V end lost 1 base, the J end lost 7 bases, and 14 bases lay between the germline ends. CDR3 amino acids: CASSLSAGGGEAFF. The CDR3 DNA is TGCGCCAGCAGCTTGTCGGCGGGTGGAGGTGAAGCTTTCTTT.

The CDR3 DNA sequence: TGTGCCAGCAGTTTCGTCGGAATAGCGGGAGGGCTGGCCTACGAGCAGTACTTC. Translated: CASSFVGIAGGLAYEQYF. The chain is built from TRBV28 and TRBJ2-7; 11 nucleotides match TRBD2. Germline-derived CDR1 and CDR2 are MDHEN and SYDVKM. This CDR3 comprises 18 residues. J was trimmed by 2 bases and V by 3 bases; bases with no gene match: 12. Complete variable domain (other parts from reference TRBV28 and TRBJ2-7): DVKVTQSSRYLVKRTGEKVFLECVQDMDHENMFWYRQDPGLGLRLIYFSYDVKMKEKGDIPEGYSVSREKKERFSLILESASTNQTSMYLCASSFVGIAGGLAYEQYFGPGTRLTVT.

The CDR3 sequence is CASSYGTGHGYTF. The CDR3 bases are TGTGCCAGCAGTTACGGGACAGGGCACGGCTACACCTTC. This sequence joins TRBV6-6 and TRBJ1-2; 9 bases fit TRBD1. This CDR3 comprises 13 residues. Germline values: CDR1 MNHNY, CDR2 SVGAGI (reference sequence). V shed 2 bases, J shed 8 bases, and the junction held 3 bases outside the gene matches.

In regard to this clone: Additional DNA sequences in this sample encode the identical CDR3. CDR3 nucleotide sequence: TGTGCCAGCTCACCAGGACAAAACACTGAAGCTTTCTTT. As protein: CASSPGQNTEAFF. The genes are TRBV18 and TRBJ1-1; D may be TRBD1 (5 bases). Trimming took off 2 bases at V and 2 bases at J, with 6 bases between the two ends. The CDR3 totals 13 residues. CDR1 is KGHSH and CDR2 is LQKENI in the germline V gene.

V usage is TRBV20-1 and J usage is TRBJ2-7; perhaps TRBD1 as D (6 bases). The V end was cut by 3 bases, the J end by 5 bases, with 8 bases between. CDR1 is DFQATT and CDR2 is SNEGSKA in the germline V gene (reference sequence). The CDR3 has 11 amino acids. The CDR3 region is CSASRGNEQYF. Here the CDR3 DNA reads TGCAGTGCTAGTAGGGGGAACGAGCAGTACTTC.

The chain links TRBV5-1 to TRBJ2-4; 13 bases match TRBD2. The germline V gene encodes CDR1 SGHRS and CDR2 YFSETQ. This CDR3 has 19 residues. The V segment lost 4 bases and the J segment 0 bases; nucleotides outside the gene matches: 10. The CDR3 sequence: CASSSWTSGGDLAKNIQYF. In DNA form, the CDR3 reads TGCGCCAGCAGCAGCTGGACTAGCGGGGGTGACTTAGCCAAAAACATTCAGTACTTC.

The CDR3 region is CASSLEGLGAYEQYF. For the CDR3, the DNA is TGTGCCAGCAGCTTAGAAGGACTAGGGGCCTACGAGCAGTACTTC. The chain employs TRBV7-6 and TRBJ2-7; TRBD2 agrees at 7 bases. CDR3 length: 15 residues. Germline CDR1 reads SGHVS; CDR2 reads FNYEAQ. V shed 1 base, J shed 2 bases, and the junction held 5 bases outside the gene matches.

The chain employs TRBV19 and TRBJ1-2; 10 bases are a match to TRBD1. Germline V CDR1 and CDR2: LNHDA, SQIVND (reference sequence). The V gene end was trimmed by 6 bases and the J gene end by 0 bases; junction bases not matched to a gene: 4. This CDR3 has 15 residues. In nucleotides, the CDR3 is TGTGCCAGTAGCGCCGGGACAGGGGCTAACTATGGCTACACCTTC. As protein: CASSAGTGANYGYTF.

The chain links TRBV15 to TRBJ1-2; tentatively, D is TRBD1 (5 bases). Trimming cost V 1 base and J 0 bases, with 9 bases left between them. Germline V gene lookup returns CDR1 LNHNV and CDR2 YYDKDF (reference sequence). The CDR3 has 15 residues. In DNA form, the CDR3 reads TGTGCCACCAGCAGAGCCAGGGCTTCTAACTATGGCTACACCTTC. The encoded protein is CATSRARASNYGYTF.

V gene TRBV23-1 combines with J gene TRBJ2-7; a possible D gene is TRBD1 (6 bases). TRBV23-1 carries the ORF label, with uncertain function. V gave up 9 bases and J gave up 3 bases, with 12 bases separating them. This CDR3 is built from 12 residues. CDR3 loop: CASGGSDYEQYF. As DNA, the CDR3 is TGCGCCAGTGGGGGCTCCGACTACGAGCAGTACTTC.

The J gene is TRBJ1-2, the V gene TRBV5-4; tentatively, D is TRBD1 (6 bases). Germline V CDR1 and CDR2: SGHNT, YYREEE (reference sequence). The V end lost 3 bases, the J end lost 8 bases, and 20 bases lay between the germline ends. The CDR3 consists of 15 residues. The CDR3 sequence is CASSYGRRGAGGYTF. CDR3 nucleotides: TGTGCCAGCAGCTACGGGAGGCGGGGGGCTGGCGGCTACACCTTC.

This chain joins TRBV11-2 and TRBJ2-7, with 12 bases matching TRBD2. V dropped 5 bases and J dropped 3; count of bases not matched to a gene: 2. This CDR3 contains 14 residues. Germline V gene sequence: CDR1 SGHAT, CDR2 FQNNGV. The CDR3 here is CASSTGLAGYEQYF. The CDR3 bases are TGTGCCAGCAGCACGGGACTAGCGGGCTACGAGCAGTACTTC.

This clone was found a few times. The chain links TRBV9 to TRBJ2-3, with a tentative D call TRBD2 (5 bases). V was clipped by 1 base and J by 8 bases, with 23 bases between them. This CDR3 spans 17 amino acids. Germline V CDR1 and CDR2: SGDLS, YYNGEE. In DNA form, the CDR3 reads TGTGCCAGCAGCGTATTCGACCGTACACGAAACGCGGGTACGCAGTATTTT. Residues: CASSVFDRTRNAGTQYF.

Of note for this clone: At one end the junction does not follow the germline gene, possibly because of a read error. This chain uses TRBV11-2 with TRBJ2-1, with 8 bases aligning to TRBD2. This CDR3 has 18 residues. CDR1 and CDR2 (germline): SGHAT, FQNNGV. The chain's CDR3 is CASSYLRGLVEPYHEQFF. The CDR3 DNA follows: TGTGCCAGCAGCTACCTACGGGGACTAGTTGAGCCCTACCATGAGCAGTTCTTC.

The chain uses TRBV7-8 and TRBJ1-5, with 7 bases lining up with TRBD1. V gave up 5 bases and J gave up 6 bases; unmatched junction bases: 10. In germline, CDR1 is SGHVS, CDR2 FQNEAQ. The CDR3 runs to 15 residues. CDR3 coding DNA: TGTGCCAGCAGCAAGCGACAGGGTAGTGGTCAGCCCCAGCATTTT. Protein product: CASSKRQGSGQPQHF.

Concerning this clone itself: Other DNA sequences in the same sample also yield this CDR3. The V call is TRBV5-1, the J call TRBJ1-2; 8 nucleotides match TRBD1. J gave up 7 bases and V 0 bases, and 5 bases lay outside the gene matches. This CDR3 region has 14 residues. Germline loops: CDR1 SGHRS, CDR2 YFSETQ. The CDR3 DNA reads TGCGCCAGCAGCTTGGCCGGGACAGGTGGTGGCTACACCTTC. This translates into CASSLAGTGGGYTF.

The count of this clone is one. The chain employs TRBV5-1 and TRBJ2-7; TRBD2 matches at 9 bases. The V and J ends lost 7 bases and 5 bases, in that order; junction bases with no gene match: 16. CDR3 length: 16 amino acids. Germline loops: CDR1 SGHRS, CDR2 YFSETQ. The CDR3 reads CASRNPSSGTSNEQYF. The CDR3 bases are TGCGCCAGCCGTAACCCCTCTTCCGGGACTAGCAACGAGCAGTACTTC.

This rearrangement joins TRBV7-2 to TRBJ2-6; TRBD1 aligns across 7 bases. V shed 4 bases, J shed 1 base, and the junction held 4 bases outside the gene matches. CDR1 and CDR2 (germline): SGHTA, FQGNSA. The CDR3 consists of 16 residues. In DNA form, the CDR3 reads TGTGCCAGCAGCTGGACAGGCGCTTCTGGGGCCAACGTCCTGACTTTC. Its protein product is CASSWTGASGANVLTF.

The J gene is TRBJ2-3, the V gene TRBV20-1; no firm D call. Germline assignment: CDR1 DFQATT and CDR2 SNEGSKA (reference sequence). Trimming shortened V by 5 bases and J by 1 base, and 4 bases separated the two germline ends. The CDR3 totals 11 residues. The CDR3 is CSASRTDTQYF. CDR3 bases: TGCAGTGCTTCCCGCACAGATACGCAGTATTTT.